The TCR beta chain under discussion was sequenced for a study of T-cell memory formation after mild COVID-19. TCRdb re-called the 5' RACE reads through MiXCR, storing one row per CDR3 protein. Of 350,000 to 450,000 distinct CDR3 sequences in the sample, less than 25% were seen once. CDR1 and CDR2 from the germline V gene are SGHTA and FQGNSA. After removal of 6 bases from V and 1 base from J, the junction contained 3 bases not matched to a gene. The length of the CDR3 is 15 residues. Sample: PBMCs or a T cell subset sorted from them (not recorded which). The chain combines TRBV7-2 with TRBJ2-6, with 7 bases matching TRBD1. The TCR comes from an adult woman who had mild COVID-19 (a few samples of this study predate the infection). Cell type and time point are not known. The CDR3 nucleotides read TGTGCCAGCAGAGGGGGCCTATCTGGGGCCAACGTCCTGACTTTC. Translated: CASRGGLSGANVLTF.